Listed below are T cell receptor beta chains from one sample, sequenced in a study of immune evolution from preneoplasia to lung adenocarcinoma. Only in-frame clones appear in the TCRdb table, and some are missing; sequencing was by immunoSEQ multiplex PCR. The profile shows around 13,000 clones, 75% to 85% of them singletons. Sample: FFPE minimally invasive lung adenocarcinoma tissue. The receptors were sampled from a person aged 70 to 85 with lung adenocarcinoma. Both conserved end residues are part of each CDR3. Fields, in order: V gene, J gene, clone size, D gene, CDR3 DNA, CDR3 protein. D genes are given only for firm matches. Rows give clone size only sometimes, using once, few, many, or a class for an expanded clone.

>TRBV10-3|TRBJ2-7|-|-
TGTGCCATCAGTGAGGGAACAGGAATCTACGAGCAGTACTTC
CAISEGTGIYEQYF
>TRBV6-4|TRBJ2-2|-|-
TGTGCCAGCAGTGACCGCCCCGGGAACACCGGGGAGCTGTTTTTT
CASSDRPGNTGELFF
>TRBV10-3|TRBJ1-1|-|TRBD1
TGTGCCATCAGTGTGGGGACAGGGTTTTTGGTCGCTGAAGCTTTCTTT
CAISVGTGFLVAEAFF
>TRBV7-9|TRBJ2-7|-|TRBD1
TGTGCCAGCAGCTTAGCCCGACAGGGTTCTTCTGGGAGTCTCGAGCAGTACTTC
CASSLARQGSSGSLEQYF
>TRBV30|TRBJ1-4|-|-
TGTGCCTGGAGGACTGGGGCTAATGAAAAACTGTTTTTT
CAWRTGANEKLFF
>TRBV19|TRBJ1-5|once|-
TGTGCCAGCGCGATGGATGACGAGGATTATCAGCCCCAGCATTTT
CASAMDDEDYQPQHF
>TRBV25-1|TRBJ1-1|-|-
TGTGCCAGCAGTGCAGGGAGGAACACTGAAGCTTTCTTT
CASSAGRNTEAFF
>TRBV7-8|TRBJ2-1|-|-
TGTGCCAGCAGCTTTGTCTCAGGCTCCTACAATGAGCAGTTCTTC
CASSFVSGSYNEQFF
>TRBV5-8|TRBJ2-3|-|TRBD2
TGTGCCAGCAGCCTGAGCGGGACCACAGATACGCAGTATTTT
CASSLSGTTDTQYF
>TRBV7-9|TRBJ1-4|-|-
TGTGCCAGCAGCTTGGGACAAGTTAATGAAAAACTGTTTTTT
CASSLGQVNEKLFF
>TRBV4-1|TRBJ2-1|-|TRBD2
TGCGCCAGCAGCCAAGGGACTAGCGGGATCTATAATGAGCAGTTCTTC
CASSQGTSGIYNEQFF
>TRBV10-3|TRBJ1-1|-|-
TGTGCCATCACCGGAGGGGGTGAGGGCGGGACTGAAGCTTTCTTT
CAITGGGEGGTEAFF
>TRBV11-2|TRBJ1-1|few|-
TGTGCCAGCAGCTTAGGGGCTGAAGCTTTCTTT
CASSLGAEAFF
>TRBV7-2|TRBJ2-1|-|-
TGTGCCAGCAGTCTAAGGGACGGTTATAATGAGCAGTTCTTC
CASSLRDGYNEQFF
>TRBV30|TRBJ1-2|-|-
TGTGCCTGGAGTCAGGGAGATGGCTACACCTTC
CAWSQGDGYTF